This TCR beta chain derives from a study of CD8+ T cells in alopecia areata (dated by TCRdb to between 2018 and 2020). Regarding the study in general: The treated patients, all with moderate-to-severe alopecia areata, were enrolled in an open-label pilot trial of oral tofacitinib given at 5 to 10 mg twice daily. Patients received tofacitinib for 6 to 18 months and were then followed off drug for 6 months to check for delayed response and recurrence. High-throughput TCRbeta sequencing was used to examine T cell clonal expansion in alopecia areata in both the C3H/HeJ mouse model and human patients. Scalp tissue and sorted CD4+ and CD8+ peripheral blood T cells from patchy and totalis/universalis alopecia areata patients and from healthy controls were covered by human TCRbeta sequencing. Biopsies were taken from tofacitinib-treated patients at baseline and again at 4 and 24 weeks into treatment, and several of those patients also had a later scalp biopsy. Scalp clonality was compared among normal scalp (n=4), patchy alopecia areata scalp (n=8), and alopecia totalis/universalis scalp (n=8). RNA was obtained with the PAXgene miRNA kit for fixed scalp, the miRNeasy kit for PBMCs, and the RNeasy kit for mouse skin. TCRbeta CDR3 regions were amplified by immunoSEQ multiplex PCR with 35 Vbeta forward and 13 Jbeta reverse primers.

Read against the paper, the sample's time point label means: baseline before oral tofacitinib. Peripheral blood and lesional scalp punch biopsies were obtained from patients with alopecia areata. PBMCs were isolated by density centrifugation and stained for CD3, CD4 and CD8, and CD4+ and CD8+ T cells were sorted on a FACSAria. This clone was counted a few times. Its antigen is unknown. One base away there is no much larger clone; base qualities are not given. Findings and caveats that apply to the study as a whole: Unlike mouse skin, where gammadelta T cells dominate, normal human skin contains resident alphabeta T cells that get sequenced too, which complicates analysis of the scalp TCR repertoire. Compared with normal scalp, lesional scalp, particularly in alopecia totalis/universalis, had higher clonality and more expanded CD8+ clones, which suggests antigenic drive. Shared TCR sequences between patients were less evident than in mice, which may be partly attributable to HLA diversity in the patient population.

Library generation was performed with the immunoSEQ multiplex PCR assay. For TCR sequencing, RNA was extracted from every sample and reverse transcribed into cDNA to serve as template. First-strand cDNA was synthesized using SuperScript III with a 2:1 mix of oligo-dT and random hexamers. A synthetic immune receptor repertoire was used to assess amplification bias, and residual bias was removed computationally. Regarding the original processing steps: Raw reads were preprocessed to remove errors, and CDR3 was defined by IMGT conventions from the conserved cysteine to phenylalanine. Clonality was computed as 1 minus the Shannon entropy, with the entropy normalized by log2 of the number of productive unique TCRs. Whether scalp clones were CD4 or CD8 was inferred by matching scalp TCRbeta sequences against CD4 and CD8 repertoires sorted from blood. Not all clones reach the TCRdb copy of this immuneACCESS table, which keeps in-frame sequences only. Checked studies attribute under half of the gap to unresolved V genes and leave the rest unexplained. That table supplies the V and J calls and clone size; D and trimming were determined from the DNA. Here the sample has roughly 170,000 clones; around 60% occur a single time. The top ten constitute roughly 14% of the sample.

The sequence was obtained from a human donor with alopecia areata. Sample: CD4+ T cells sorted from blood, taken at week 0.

Here is the DNA: TGTGCCACCAGACCAAACCCGGGACAGGCCAATGAGCAGTTCTTC. This is translated as CATRPNPGQANEQFF. The V gene is TRBV15 and the J gene is TRBJ2-1, with 8 bases matching TRBD1. The CDR3 runs 15 amino acids, cysteine and phenylalanine included. Of all the DNA, just the CDR3 is kept, 45 bases in frame from base 1. CDR1 and CDR2 were assigned from the germline V gene (reference sequence) as LNHNV and YYDKDF. Ends trimmed: V by 6 bases, J by 6 bases; bases unmatched to a gene: 10. Reference TRBV15 and TRBJ2-1 genes cover what lies past the CDR3, so the full variable domain is DAMVIQNPRYQVTQFGKPVTLSCSQTLNHNVMYWYQQKSSQAPKLLFHYYDKDFNNEADTPDNFQSRRPNTSFCFLDIRSPGLGDTAMYLCATRPNPGQANEQFFGPGTRLTVL.